This TCR beta chain was recovered during a study of early T cells in non-severe SARS-CoV-2 infection. About the research overall: Sequencing used unsorted whole-blood bulk RNA, so chains lack pairing.

The CDR3 has 13 amino acids. The V gene's germline CDR1 is ENHRY and CDR2 SYGVKD. Trimming removed 0 bases at V and 10 bases at J, with 7 bases between. As regards this clonotype: As yet, its antigen is unknown.

The TCR library protocol attached unique molecular identifiers to the individual cDNA molecules. TCRdb reanalysed the 5' RACE reads using MiXCR and keeps one entry per CDR3 protein. The table lists under 95,000 distinct CDR3 sequences, more than 12% of them singletons. Overall study results and limits: Anti-spike CD8 responses were favored in VDJdb matching, and private and CD4 specificities were missed.

The specimen sequenced was whole blood. The rearrangement uses TRBV10-3 and TRBJ1-6, with D possibly being TRBD1 (5 bases). The clonotype comes from an adult who was a healthcare worker with PCR-confirmed SARS-CoV-2 infection or an uninfected control (not recorded which). CDR3 protein: CAISESRGSPLHF. The CDR3 DNA is TGTGCCATCAGTGAGTCGCGGGGCTCACCCCTCCACTTT.